The clone carrying this T cell receptor (beta chain) was counted once. The antigen is unknown. The germline V gene has CDR1 MDHEN and CDR2 SYDVKM. The CDR3 has 16 amino acids. The junction had 5 bases not matched to a gene; V was cut back by 7 bases and J by 5 bases. This entry comes from a study of T cell responses to AZD1222 COVID-19 vaccine. Study-level results: Repertoires were obtained only post-peak T cell response.

Assay used: immunoSEQ multiplex PCR; TCRdb lists only in-frame clones, some missing. The sample yields about 140,000 clones, 92% seen once. This chain connects TRBV28 to TRBJ2-1; TRBD2 aligns across 16 bases. The receptor's source is an adult who received the AZD1222 COVID-19 vaccine. Specimen: peripheral blood, collected 28 days after the second AZD1222 dose. The CDR3 spells CASIPGLAGGDNEQFF. CDR3 coding DNA: TGTGCCAGCATCCCGGGACTAGCGGGAGGGGACAATGAGCAGTTCTTC.